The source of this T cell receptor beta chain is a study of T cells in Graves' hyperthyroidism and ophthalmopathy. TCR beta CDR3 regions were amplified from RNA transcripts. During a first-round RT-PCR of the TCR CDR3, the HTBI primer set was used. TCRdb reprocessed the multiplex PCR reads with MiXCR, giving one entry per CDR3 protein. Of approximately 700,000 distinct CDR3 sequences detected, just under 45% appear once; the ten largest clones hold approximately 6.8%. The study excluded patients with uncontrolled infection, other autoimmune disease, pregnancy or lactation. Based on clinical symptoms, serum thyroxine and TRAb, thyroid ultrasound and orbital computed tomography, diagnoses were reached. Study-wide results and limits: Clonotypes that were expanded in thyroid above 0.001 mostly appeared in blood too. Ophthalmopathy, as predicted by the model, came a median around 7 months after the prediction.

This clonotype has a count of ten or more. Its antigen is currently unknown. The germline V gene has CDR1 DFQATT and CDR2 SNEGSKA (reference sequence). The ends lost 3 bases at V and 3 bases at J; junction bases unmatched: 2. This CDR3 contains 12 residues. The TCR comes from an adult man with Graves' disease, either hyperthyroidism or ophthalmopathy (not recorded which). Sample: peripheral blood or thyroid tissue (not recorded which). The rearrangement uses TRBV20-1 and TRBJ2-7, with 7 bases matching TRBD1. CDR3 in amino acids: CSASDRVYEQYF. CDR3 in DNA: TGCAGTGCTAGCGACAGGGTCTACGAGCAGTACTTC.